The sequence of this T cell receptor beta chain was determined in a study of blood T cells in healthy people across ages. Each donor had approximately 10 milliliters of peripheral blood drawn. Each sample gave at least 6.5 million isolated PBMCs. Next came a second PCR, run for roughly 7 to 12 cycles, which used a sample-barcoded 5' primer along with a J-beta primer mix. Using its own MiXCR run on the 5' RACE reads, TCRdb lists one record per CDR3 protein. The sample shows about 670,000 distinct CDR3 sequences, approximately 52% of them seen only once. In regard to this clonotype: Its target is unknown.

There are 10 residues in the CDR3. V lost 3 bases and J lost 6, with 4 bases in between. Germline CDR1 reads SQVTM; CDR2 reads ANQGSEA. Findings and caveats of the study: PBMCs that were unsorted prevented a conclusive naive versus antigen-experienced comparison. Per million T cells, TCR beta diversity dropped roughly linearly as age increased.

The sequence was obtained from a woman of 80 years or more in good health. This chain uses TRBV29-1 with TRBJ2-3; D unclear. Source material: blood. The CDR3, as DNA: TGCAGCGTTGACCAGGATACGCAGTATTTT. This codes for CSVDQDTQYF.